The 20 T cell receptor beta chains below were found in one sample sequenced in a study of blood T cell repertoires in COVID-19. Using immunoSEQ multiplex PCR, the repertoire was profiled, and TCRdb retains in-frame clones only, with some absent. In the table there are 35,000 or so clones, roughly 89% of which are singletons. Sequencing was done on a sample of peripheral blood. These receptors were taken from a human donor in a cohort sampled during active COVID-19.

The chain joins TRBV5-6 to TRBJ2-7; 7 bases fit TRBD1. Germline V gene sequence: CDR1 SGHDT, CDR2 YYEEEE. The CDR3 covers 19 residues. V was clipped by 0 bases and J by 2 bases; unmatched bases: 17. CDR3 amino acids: CASSLDRDSYLKFTYEQYF. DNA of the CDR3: TGTGCCAGCAGCTTGGATCGGGACAGCTACCTTAAATTCACCTACGAGCAGTACTTC.

CDR3 coding DNA: TGTGCCAGCAGTTTAAGGGGGCACCCGGGACTAGCCGACCAAGAGACCCAGTACTTC. As protein: CASSLRGHPGLADQETQYF. V gene TRBV27 combines with J gene TRBJ2-5, with 9 bases that match TRBD2. The V gene's germline CDR1 is MNHEY and CDR2 SMNVEV (reference sequence). The V gene end was trimmed by 2 bases and the J gene end by 0 bases; junction bases not matched to a gene: 13. The CDR3 loop spans 19 amino acids.

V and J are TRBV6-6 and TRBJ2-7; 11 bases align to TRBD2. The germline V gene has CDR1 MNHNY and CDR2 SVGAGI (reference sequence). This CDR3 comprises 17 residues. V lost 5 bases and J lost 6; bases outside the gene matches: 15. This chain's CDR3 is CASSHPSGTSGSGEQYF. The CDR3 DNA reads TGTGCCAGCAGTCACCCCTCGGGCACTAGCGGGAGCGGCGAGCAGTACTTC.

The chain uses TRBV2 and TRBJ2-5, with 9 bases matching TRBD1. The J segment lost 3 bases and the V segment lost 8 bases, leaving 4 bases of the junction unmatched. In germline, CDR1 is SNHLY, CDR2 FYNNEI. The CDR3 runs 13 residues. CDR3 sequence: CASGRQGEETQYF. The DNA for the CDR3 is TGTGCCAGCGGAAGACAGGGGGAAGAGACCCAGTACTTC.

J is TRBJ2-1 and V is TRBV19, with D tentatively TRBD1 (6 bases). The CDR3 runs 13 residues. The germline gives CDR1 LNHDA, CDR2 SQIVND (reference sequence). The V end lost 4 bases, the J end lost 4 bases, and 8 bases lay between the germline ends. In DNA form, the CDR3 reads TGTGCCAGTAGTAAAGGGGGTTACAATGAGCAGTTCTTC. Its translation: CASSKGGYNEQFF. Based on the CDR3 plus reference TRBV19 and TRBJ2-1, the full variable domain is DGGITQSPKYLFRKEGQNVTLSCEQNLNHDAMYWYRQDPGQGLRLIYYSQIVNDFQKGDIAEGYSVSREKKESFPLTVTSAQKNPTAFYLCASSKGGYNEQFFGPGTRLTVL.

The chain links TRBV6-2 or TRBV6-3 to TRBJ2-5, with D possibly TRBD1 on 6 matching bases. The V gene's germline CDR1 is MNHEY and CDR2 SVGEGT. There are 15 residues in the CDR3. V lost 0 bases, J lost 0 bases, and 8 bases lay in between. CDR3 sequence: CASSYSTGDQETQYF. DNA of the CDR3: TGTGCCAGCAGTTACTCGACAGGAGACCAAGAGACCCAGTACTTC.

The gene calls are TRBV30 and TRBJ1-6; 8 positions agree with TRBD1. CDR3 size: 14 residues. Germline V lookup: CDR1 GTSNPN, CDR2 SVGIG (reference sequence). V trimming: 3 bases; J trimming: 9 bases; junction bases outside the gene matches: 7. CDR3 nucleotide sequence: TGTGCCTGGAGGGCGACAGGGGTGAGTTCACCCCTCCACTTT. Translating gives CAWRATGVSSPLHF.

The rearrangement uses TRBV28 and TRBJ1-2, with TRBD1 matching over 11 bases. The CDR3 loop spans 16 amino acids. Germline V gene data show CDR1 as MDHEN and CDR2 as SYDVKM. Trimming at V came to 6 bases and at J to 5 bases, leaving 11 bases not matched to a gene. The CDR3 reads CASSTGQGAKSYGYTF. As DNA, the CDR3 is TGTGCCAGCAGCACTGGACAGGGGGCAAAGAGTTATGGCTACACCTTC.

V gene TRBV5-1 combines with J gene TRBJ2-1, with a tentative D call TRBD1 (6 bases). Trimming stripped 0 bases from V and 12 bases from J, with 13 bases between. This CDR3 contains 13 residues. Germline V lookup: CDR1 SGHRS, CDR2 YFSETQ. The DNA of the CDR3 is TGCGCCAGCAGCTTGGGCAGGGGTGATGGGCAGTTCTTC. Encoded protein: CASSLGRGDGQFF.

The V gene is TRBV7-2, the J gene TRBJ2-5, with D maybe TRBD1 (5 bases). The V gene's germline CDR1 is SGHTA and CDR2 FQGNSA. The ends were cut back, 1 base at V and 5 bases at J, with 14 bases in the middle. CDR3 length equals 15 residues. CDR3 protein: CASSLDPKGPETQYF. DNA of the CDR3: TGTGCCAGCAGCTTAGACCCTAAGGGGCCTGAGACCCAGTACTTC. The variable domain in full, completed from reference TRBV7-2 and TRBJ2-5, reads GAGVSQSPSNKVTEKGKDVELRCDPISGHTALYWYRQSLGQGLEFLIYFQGNSAPDKSGLPSDRFSAERTGGSVSTLTIQRTQQEDSAVYLCASSLDPKGPETQYFGPGTRLLVL.

The CDR3 sequence: CASRRRAAGDGEQFF. The CDR3 coding sequence is TGTGCCAGCAGGCGCCGGGCCGCGGGGGATGGTGAGCAGTTCTTC. The chain joins TRBV6-5 to TRBJ2-1; 7 bases are shared with TRBD2. V shed 6 bases, J shed 9 bases, and the junction held 14 bases outside the gene matches. The CDR3 length is 15 residues. CDR1 is MNHEY, CDR2 SVGAGI, per germline.

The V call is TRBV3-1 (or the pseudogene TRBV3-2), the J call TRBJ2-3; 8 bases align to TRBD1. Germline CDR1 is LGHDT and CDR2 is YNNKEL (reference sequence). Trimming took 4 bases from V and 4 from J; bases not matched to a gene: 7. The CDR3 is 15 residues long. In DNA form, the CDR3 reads TGTGCCAGCAGCCGCGGACAGGGTGGCCCAGATACGCAGTATTTT. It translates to CASSRGQGGPDTQYF.

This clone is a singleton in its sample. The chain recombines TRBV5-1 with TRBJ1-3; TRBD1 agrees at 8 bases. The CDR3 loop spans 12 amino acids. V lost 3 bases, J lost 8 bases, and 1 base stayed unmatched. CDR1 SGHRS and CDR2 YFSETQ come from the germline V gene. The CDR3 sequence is CASSSQGDTIYF. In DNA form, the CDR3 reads TGCGCCAGCAGCTCACAGGGGGACACCATATATTTT.

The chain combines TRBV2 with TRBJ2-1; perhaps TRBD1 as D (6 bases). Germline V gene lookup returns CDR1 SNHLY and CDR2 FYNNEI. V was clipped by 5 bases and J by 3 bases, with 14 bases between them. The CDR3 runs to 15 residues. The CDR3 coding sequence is TGTGCCAGCAGTTCCCGGACAGAATTCTACAATGAGCAGTTCTTC. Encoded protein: CASSSRTEFYNEQFF.

CDR3 loop: CASSKSYEQYF. Written as DNA, the CDR3 is TGTGCCAGCAGCAAGTCGTACGAGCAGTACTTC. The V and J genes are TRBV21-1 and TRBJ2-7; the D call TRBD2 from the table was never checked on the DNA. TRBV21-1 is tagged as a pseudogene. The CDR3 runs 11 residues.

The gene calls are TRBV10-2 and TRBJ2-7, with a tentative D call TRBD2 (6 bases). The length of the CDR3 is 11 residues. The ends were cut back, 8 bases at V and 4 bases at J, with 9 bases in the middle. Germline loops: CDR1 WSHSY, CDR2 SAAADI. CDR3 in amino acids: CASGLSYEQYF. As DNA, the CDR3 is TGCGCCAGCGGACTATCTTACGAGCAGTACTTC.

The CDR3 region is CASSLLQAPNYGYTF. The DNA for the CDR3 is TGTGCCAGCAGCTTACTCCAGGCTCCTAACTATGGCTACACCTTC. The genes are TRBV7-9 and TRBJ1-2; D not resolved. Germline assignment: CDR1 SEHNR and CDR2 FQNEAQ (reference sequence). V was cut by 2 bases and J by 0 bases, with 10 bases left in between. The length of the CDR3 is 15 residues.

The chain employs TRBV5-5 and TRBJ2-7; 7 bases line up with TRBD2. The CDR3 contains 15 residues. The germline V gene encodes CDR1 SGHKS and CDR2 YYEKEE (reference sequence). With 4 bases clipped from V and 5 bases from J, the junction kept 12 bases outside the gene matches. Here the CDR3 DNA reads TGTGCCAGCAGCCAGCAAGCAGGGAGGGCCCACGAGCAGTACTTC. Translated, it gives CASSQQAGRAHEQYF.

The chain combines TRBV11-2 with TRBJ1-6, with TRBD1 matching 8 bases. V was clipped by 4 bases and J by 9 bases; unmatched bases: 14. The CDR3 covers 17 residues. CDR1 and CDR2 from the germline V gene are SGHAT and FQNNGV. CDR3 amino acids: CASSSPPPTGASSPLHF. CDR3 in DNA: TGTGCCAGCAGCTCCCCTCCCCCGACAGGGGCTTCTTCACCCCTCCACTTT.

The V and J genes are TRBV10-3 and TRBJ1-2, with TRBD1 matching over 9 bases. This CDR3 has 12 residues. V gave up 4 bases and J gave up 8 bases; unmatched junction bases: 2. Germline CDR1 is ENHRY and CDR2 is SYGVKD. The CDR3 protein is CAISGTGDGYTF. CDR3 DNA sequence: TGTGCCATCAGTGGGACAGGGGACGGCTACACCTTC.